A single sample gave rise to the 29 T cell receptor beta chains below, sequenced in a study of T cells in Graves' hyperthyroidism and ophthalmopathy. The investigators amplified TCR beta CDR3 regions from RNA transcripts. Using the HTBI primer set, a first-round RT-PCR was run on the TCR CDR3. TCRdb re-called the multiplex PCR reads through MiXCR, storing one row per CDR3 protein. The sample carries approximately 870,000 distinct CDR3 sequences, 35% to 40% recorded once. Sequenced sample: blood. These receptor sequences come from a man in his late teens or twenties with Graves' hyperthyroidism.

This clonotype was detected a few times. The genes are TRBV2 and TRBJ2-7; maybe TRBD2 (5 bases). The CDR3 is 14 residues long. Germline V gives CDR1 SNHLY, CDR2 FYNNEI. The ends were cut back, 5 bases at V and 5 bases at J, with 16 bases in the middle. DNA for the CDR3: TGTGCCAGCAGTTACTCGAAGCCGGAGGACGAGCAGTACTTC. Protein sequence: CASSYSKPEDEQYF.

This clonotype was seen a handful of times. This chain joins TRBV7-2 and TRBJ2-5; no firm D call. The V end was cut by 5 bases, the J end by 0 bases, with 10 bases between. Germline CDR1 is SGHTA and CDR2 is FQGNSA. The CDR3 consists of 14 residues. In DNA form, the CDR3 reads TGTGCCAGCAGCCCCTGGACGGACCAAGAGACCCAGTACTTC. Its protein product is CASSPWTDQETQYF.

Concerning this clonotype: This may come from a read error, since a much larger clone is one base off. V gene TRBV7-9 combines with J gene TRBJ2-7, with D uncertain. The germline V gene encodes CDR1 SEHNR and CDR2 FQNEAQ (reference sequence). This CDR3 comprises 12 residues. Trimming removed 4 bases at V and 12 bases at J, with 16 bases between. The CDR3 here is CASSSVNGRSYF. The CDR3 coding sequence is TGTGCCAGCAGCTCAGTGAATGGCAGGTCGTACTTC.

In this sample, this clonotype turned up many times. The V and J genes are TRBV7-8 and TRBJ2-6, with no clear D. Germline V gene data show CDR1 as SGHVS and CDR2 as FQNEAQ. V lost 6 bases and J 0 bases, leaving 9 bases between the germline ends. This CDR3 region has 15 residues. The DNA for the CDR3 is TGTGCCAGCAGATACGGGCCCTCTGGGGCCAACGTCCTGACTTTC. Translated: CASRYGPSGANVLTF.

Regarding this clonotype: A much larger clone lies a single base off, so this may be a read error. The chain recombines TRBV7-2 with TRBJ1-2, with D possibly being TRBD1 (6 bases). Germline V lookup: CDR1 SGHTA, CDR2 FQGNSA. Trimming removed 4 bases from V and 6 bases from J, with 12 bases in between. The length of the CDR3 is 13 residues. The CDR3 region has the DNA TGTGCCAGCAGCTCAGAGGCAGGGGATGGCTACACCTTC. Protein: CASSSEAGDGYTF.

This clonotype has at least ten counts. This chain uses TRBV29-1 with TRBJ2-7; 7 bases fit TRBD2. The CDR3 length is 14 residues. Losses at the gene ends were 4 bases for V and 1 base for J; bases not matched to a gene: 7. Germline V lookup: CDR1 SQVTM, CDR2 ANQGSEA. The CDR3 nucleotides are TGCAGCGTTGTGGGCAGGGAGGGATCCTACGAGCAGTACTTC. It translates to CSVVGREGSYEQYF.

V is TRBV10-3 and J is TRBJ1-5, with 7 bases fitting TRBD1. The germline V gene encodes CDR1 ENHRY and CDR2 SYGVKD. V shed 2 bases, J shed 5 bases, and the junction held 3 bases outside the gene matches. The CDR3 loop spans 14 amino acids. The CDR3 region is CAISEMTGHQPQHF. CDR3 DNA: TGTGCCATCAGTGAGATGACAGGGCATCAGCCCCAGCATTTT.

This clonotype was found many times. The chain employs TRBV7-2 and TRBJ2-7; TRBD1 aligns across 9 bases. The CDR3 length is 14 residues. J lost 3 bases, V lost 9 bases, and 9 bases had no gene match. Germline-derived CDR1 and CDR2 are SGHTA and FQGNSA. CDR3: CASSPRQGGYEQYF. The DNA of the CDR3 is TGTGCCAGTAGTCCGCGACAGGGGGGCTACGAGCAGTACTTC.

The chain employs TRBV3-1 and TRBJ1-2, with D uncertain. V was clipped by 4 bases and J by 7 bases, with 10 bases between them. Germline loops: CDR1 LGHDT, CDR2 YNNKEL (reference sequence). The CDR3 loop spans 12 amino acids. In nucleotides, the CDR3 is TGTGCCAGCAGCCGTATCCCTTTTGGCTACACCTTC. Protein: CASSRIPFGYTF.

This chain links TRBV19 with TRBJ1-1, with D uncertain. The CDR3 runs 13 residues. Germline lookup yields CDR1 LNHDA and CDR2 SQIVND (reference sequence). The V and J ends lost 9 bases and 3 bases respectively, with 14 bases between them. CDR3 region: CASSPVLDTEAFF. CDR3 in DNA: TGTGCCAGCTCACCCGTTTTGGACACTGAAGCTTTCTTT.

Of note for this clonotype: With a much larger clone just one base away, this may be a read error. V gene TRBV7-8 combines with J gene TRBJ1-4, with D hard to call. CDR3 length: 14 residues. The V gene's germline CDR1 is SGHVS and CDR2 FQNEAQ. The CDR3 coding sequence is TGTGTCAGCAGCTTAGAGGCAGATAATGAAAAACTGTTTTTT. The encoded protein is CVSSLEADNEKLFF.

This clonotype was observed many times. The genes are TRBV7-3 and TRBJ2-7, with 11 bases matching TRBD2. Germline loops: CDR1 SGHTA, CDR2 FQGTGA. Trimming at V came to 5 bases and at J to 5 bases, leaving 5 bases not matched to a gene. The CDR3 is 14 amino acids. CDR3 region: CASSPGTSGDEQYF. CDR3 coding DNA: TGTGCCAGCAGCCCGGGGACTAGCGGTGACGAGCAGTACTTC.

This clonotype was recorded at least ten times. The V and J genes are TRBV6-5 and TRBJ1-2; D not certain. The CDR3 totals 11 residues. Germline CDR1 reads MNHEY; CDR2 reads SVGAGI. V dropped 8 bases and J dropped 8 bases, with 12 bases sitting between them. This CDR3 reads CASQTGWGYTF. Written as DNA, the CDR3 is TGTGCCAGCCAGACTGGGTGGGGCTACACCTTC.

This clonotype came up once. A much larger clone sits a single nucleotide away, making a read error possible. The J gene is TRBJ1-5, the V gene TRBV2, with TRBD1 as a possible D gene (5 bases). The CDR3 consists of 15 residues. The V and J ends lost 6 bases and 3 bases respectively, with 15 bases between them. Germline lookup yields CDR1 SNHLY and CDR2 FYNNEI. The CDR3 DNA follows: TGTGCCAGCAGGAGCAGGGCAGGAGCCAATCAGCCCCAGCATTTT. Translating it yields CASRSRAGANQPQHF.

The rearrangement links TRBV10-3 to TRBJ2-7; 10 bases map to TRBD2. The CDR3 has 20 amino acids. The ends lost 4 bases at V and 0 bases at J; junction bases unmatched: 18. Germline V gene sequence: CDR1 ENHRY, CDR2 SYGVKD. The CDR3 DNA reads TGTGCCATCAGTGGTGTAGGGGGGGGACTAGCGCCAGGAAACTCCTACGAGCAGTACTTC. Amino acid sequence: CAISGVGGGLAPGNSYEQYF.

Ten or more counts support this clonotype. The chain uses TRBV9 and TRBJ1-2; perhaps TRBD1 as D (5 bases). CDR3 length equals 12 residues. Per the germline V gene, CDR1 is SGDLS and CDR2 is YYNGEE. Trimming shortened V by 4 bases and J by 8 bases, and 12 bases separated the two germline ends. The CDR3 DNA is TGTGCCAGCAGCTTGCAGGGAGGCGGCTACACCTTC. It encodes CASSLQGGGYTF. The variable domain in full, completed from reference TRBV9 and TRBJ1-2, reads DSGVTQTPKHLITATGQRVTLRCSPRSGDLSVYWYQQSLDQGLQFLIQYYNGEERAKGNILERFSAQQFPDLHSELNLSSLELGDSALYFCASSLQGGGYTFGSGTRLTVV.

Ten or more counts support this clonotype. The chain links TRBV19 to TRBJ2-6; D unclear. Germline assignment: CDR1 LNHDA and CDR2 SQIVND (reference sequence). The CDR3 loop spans 16 amino acids. The V end lost 6 bases, the J end lost 1 base, and 13 bases lay between the germline ends. The DNA of the CDR3 is TGTGCCAGTAGCAATCGTGCCGGATCTGGGGCCAACGTCCTGACTTTC. Translation: CASSNRAGSGANVLTF.

This clonotype was seen more than once but under ten times. The genes are TRBV12-3 or TRBV12-4 and TRBJ2-5, with a possible D match to TRBD2 (6 bases). V shed 6 bases and J shed 3 bases, with 14 bases lying between them. This CDR3 has 14 amino acids. The DNA of the CDR3 is TGTGCCAGCAGCGGGCGGGGCTTGAAAGAGACCCAGTACTTC. Amino acid sequence: CASSGRGLKETQYF.

The chain links TRBV11-3 to TRBJ2-7; no clear D gene. V was clipped by 6 bases and J by 5 bases, with 14 bases between them. CDR1 and CDR2 (germline): SGHNT, YENEEA. The CDR3 contains 13 residues. CDR3 protein: CASRENNIDEQYF. DNA of the CDR3: TGTGCCAGCAGGGAAAACAATATCGACGAGCAGTACTTC. Full variable domain (rest looked up from reference TRBV11-3 and TRBJ2-7): EAGVVQSPRYKIIEKKQPVAFWCNPISGHNTLYWYLQNLGQGPELLIRYENEEAVDDSQLPKDRFSAERLKGVDSTLKIQPAELGDSAVYLCASRENNIDEQYFGPGTRLTVT.

Many counts were recorded for this clonotype. This chain connects TRBV9 to TRBJ2-7; 8 bases fit TRBD1. This CDR3 comprises 15 residues. The V gene end was trimmed by 0 bases and the J gene end by 5 bases; junction bases not matched to a gene: 7. Germline V CDR1 and CDR2: SGDLS, YYNGEE. The CDR3 nucleotides are TGTGCCAGCAGCGTAGGAGGGACAGGAGGCGACGAGCAGTACTTC. Its protein product is CASSVGGTGGDEQYF.

In this sample, this clonotype turned up many times. Written as DNA, the CDR3 is TGTGCCAGCAGTGAACGAGGTTTGGAAACCTACGAGCAGTACTTC. It translates to CASSERGLETYEQYF. This rearrangement joins TRBV25-1 to TRBJ2-7; D call uncertain. The CDR3 covers 15 residues. Germline V gene data show CDR1 as MGHDK and CDR2 as SYGVNS. Deletions cut 2 bases from V and 2 bases from J, with 13 bases between.

The V and J genes are TRBV6-1 and TRBJ2-7; 7 positions match TRBD2. V was clipped by 0 bases and J by 2 bases; unmatched bases: 4. The germline V gene encodes CDR1 MNHNS and CDR2 SASEGT. The CDR3 runs to 15 residues. The CDR3 protein is CASSEAGGFPYEQYF. CDR3 DNA: TGTGCCAGCAGTGAAGCGGGAGGGTTCCCCTACGAGCAGTACTTC.

Of note for this clonotype: This may stem from a read error, because a much larger clone lies one nucleotide away. This chain uses TRBV20-1 with TRBJ2-7, with D possibly being TRBD1 (6 bases). V lost 3 bases to trimming and J lost 6 bases, with 18 bases between them. The CDR3 covers 14 residues. Germline V gene data show CDR1 as DFQATT and CDR2 as SNEGSKA (reference sequence). CDR3 amino acids: CSASVGAGDSEQYF. The CDR3 nucleotides read TGCAGTGCTAGTGTGGGGGCAGGGGATAGCGAGCAGTACTTC.

V usage is TRBV29-1 and J usage is TRBJ2-2, with D perhaps assigned TRBD1 or TRBD2 (6 bases each). CDR1 and CDR2 (germline): SQVTM, ANQGSEA. V dropped 4 bases and J dropped 7 bases, with 13 bases sitting between them. The length of the CDR3 is 13 residues. The CDR3 region is CSVVEGEVGELFF. CDR3 nucleotide sequence: TGCAGCGTTGTGGAGGGGGAGGTCGGGGAGCTGTTTTTT.

To note about this clonotype: It may be a read error: a sequence one base away is much more abundant. This chain connects TRBV19 to TRBJ2-5; D is undetermined. The germline CDR1 and CDR2 sequences are LNHDA and SQIVND (reference sequence). The CDR3 length is 12 residues. CDR3 in DNA: TGTGCCAGTAGATCAATAGGAGAGGCCCAGTACTTC. Protein: CASRSIGEAQYF.

The rearrangement uses TRBV25-1 and TRBJ1-4; 10 bases align to TRBD1. Per the germline V gene, CDR1 is MGHDK and CDR2 is SYGVNS. The CDR3 totals 16 residues. The ends lost 3 bases at V and 6 bases at J; junction bases unmatched: 7. The CDR3 spells CASSDRLGTGDEKLFF. Written as DNA, the CDR3 is TGTGCCAGCAGTGACCGTCTCGGGACAGGGGATGAAAAACTGTTTTTT.

CDR3 region: CSAWDENIQYF. CDR3 sequence (DNA): TGCAGTGCTTGGGATGAAAACATTCAGTACTTC. This sequence joins TRBV20-1 and TRBJ2-4; D is uncertain. V was trimmed by 5 bases and J by 5 bases, leaving 7 bases between them. The CDR3 totals 11 residues. The germline V gene has CDR1 DFQATT and CDR2 SNEGSKA (reference sequence).

This clonotype was counted at least ten times. The V call is TRBV13, the J call TRBJ1-2, with D hard to call. The CDR3 length is 14 residues. CDR1 PRHDT and CDR2 FYEKMQ come from the germline V gene (reference sequence). V lost 0 bases and J lost 4, with 9 bases in between. For the CDR3, the DNA is TGTGCCAGCAGCTTAGGAAACGGAGGCTATGGCTACACCTTC. Translated, it gives CASSLGNGGYGYTF.

The sample holds a few counts of this clonotype. This chain links TRBV6-6 with TRBJ2-7, with TRBD2 as a possible D gene (6 bases). This CDR3 has 14 amino acids. Per the germline V gene, CDR1 is MNHNY and CDR2 is SVGAGI (reference sequence). V was clipped by 5 bases and J by 3 bases, with 14 bases between them. CDR3 region: CASSVSGDGYEQYF. Here the CDR3 DNA reads TGTGCCAGCAGTGTCTCGGGGGACGGCTACGAGCAGTACTTC.